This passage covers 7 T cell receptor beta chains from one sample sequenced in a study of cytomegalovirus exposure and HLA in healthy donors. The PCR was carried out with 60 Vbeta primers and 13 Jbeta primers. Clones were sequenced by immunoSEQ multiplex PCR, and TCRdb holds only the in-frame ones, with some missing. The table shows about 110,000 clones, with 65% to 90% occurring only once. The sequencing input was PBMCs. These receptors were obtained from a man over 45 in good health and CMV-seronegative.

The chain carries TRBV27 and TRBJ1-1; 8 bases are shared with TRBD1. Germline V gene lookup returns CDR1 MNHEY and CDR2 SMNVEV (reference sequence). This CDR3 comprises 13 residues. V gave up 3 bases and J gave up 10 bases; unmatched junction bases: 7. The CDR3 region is CASSFRQGARAFF. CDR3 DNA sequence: TGTGCCAGCAGTTTTCGGCAGGGGGCGAGAGCTTTCTTT.

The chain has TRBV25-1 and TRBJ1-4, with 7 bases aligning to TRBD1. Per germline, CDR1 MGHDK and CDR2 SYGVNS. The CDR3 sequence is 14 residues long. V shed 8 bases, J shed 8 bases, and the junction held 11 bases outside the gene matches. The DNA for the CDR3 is TGTGCCAGCGGACCCAGGGGGGATAGGGAAAAACTGTTTTTT. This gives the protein CASGPRGDREKLFF.

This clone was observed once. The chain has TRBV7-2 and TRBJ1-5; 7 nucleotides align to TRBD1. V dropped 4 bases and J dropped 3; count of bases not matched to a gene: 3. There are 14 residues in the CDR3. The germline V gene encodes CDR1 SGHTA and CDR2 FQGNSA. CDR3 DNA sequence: TGTGCCAGCAGCTCAGGGGGGACCAATCAGCCCCAGCATTTT. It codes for CASSSGGTNQPQHF. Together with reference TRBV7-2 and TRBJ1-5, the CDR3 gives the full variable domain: GAGVSQSPSNKVTEKGKDVELRCDPISGHTALYWYRQSLGQGLEFLIYFQGNSAPDKSGLPSDRFSAERTGGSVSTLTIQRTQQEDSAVYLCASSSGGTNQPQHFGDGTRLSIL.

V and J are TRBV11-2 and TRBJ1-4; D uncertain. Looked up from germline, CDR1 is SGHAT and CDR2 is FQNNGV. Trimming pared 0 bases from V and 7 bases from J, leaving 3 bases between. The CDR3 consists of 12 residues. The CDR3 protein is CASSLDREKLFF. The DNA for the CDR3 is TGTGCCAGCAGCTTAGACCGTGAAAAACTGTTTTTT.

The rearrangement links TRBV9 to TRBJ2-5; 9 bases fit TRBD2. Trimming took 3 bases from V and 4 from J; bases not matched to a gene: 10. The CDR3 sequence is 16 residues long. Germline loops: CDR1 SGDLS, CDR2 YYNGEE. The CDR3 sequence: CASSAGREGRSETQYF. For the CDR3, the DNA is TGTGCCAGCAGCGCGGGGCGGGAGGGACGTTCAGAGACCCAGTACTTC.

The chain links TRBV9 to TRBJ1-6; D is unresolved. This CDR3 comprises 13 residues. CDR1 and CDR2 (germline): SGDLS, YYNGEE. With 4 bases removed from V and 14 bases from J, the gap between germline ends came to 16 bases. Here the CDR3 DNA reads TGTGCCAGCAGCCCCTCGTCCCTAACGTCCCTCCACTTT. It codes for CASSPSSLTSLHF.

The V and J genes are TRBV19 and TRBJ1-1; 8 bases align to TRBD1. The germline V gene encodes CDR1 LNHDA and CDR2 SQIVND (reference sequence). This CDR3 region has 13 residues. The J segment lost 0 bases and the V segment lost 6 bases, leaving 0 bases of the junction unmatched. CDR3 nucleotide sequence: TGTGCCAGTAGGGACAGGGTGAACACTGAAGCTTTCTTT. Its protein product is CASRDRVNTEAFF.